The TCR beta chain under discussion was sequenced for a study of T cell responses to AZD1222 COVID-19 vaccine. Points from the study as a whole: White British people made up most donors, females outnumbered males, and clonal diversity was possibly underestimated.

Clones were sequenced by immunoSEQ multiplex PCR, and TCRdb holds only the in-frame ones, with some missing. Among roughly 100,000 clones listed, about nine tenths were seen once. This CDR3 is 13 amino acids long. CDR1 is MNHEY, CDR2 SMNVEV, per germline (reference sequence). Trimming cost V 4 bases and J 5 bases; bases outside gene matches: 2. About this clone itself: Its antigen remains unidentified.

The starting material was peripheral blood, obtained 28 days after the second dose of the MenACWY control vaccine. The clonotype was recovered from an adult who received the MenACWY meningococcal vaccine as a control. This rearrangement joins TRBV27 to TRBJ1-5; 7 positions agree with TRBD1. For the CDR3, the DNA is TGTGCCAGCAGTTCGGGACAGCATCAGCCCCAGCATTTT. Translating gives CASSSGQHQPQHF.